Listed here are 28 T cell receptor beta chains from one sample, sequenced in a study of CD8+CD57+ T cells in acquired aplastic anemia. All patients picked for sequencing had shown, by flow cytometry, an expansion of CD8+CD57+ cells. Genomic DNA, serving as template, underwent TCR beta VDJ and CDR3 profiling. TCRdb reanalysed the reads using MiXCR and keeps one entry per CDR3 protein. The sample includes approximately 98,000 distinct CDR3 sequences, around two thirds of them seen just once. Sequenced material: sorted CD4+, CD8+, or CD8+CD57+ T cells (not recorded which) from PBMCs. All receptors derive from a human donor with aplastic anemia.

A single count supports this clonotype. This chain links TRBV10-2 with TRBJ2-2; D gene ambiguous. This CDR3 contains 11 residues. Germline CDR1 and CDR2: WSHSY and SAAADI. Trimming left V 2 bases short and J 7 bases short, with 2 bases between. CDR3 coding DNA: TGCGCCAGCAGTGAGGGCGGGGAGCTGTTTTTT. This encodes CASSEGGELFF.

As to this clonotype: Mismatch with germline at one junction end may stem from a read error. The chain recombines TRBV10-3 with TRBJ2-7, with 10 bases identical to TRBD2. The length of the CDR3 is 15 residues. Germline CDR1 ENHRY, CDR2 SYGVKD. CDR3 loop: CASSPSGGSSYEQYF. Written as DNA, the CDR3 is TGTGCCAGCAGTCCTAGCGGGGGTAGCTCCTACGAGCAGTACTTC.

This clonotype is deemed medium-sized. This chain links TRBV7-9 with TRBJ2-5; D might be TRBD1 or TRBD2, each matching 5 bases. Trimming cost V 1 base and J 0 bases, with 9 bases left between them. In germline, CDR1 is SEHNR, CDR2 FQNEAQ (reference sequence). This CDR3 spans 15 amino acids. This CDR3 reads CASSLGVGDQETQYF. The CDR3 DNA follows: TGTGCCAGCAGCTTAGGGGTGGGGGACCAAGAGACCCAGTACTTC.

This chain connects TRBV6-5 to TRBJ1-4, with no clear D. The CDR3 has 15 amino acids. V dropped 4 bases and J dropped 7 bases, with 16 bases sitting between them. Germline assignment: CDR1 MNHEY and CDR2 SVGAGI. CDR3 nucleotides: TGTGCCAGCAGTTCTGGCCTTTCCGTCGGTGAAAAACTGTTTTTT. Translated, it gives CASSSGLSVGEKLFF.

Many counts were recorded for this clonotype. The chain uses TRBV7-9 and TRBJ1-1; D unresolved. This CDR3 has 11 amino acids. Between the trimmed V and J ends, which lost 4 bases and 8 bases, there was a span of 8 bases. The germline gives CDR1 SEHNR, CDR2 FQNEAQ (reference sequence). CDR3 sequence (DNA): TGTGCCAGCAGCTATTTGGCAGAAGCTTTCTTT. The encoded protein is CASSYLAEAFF.

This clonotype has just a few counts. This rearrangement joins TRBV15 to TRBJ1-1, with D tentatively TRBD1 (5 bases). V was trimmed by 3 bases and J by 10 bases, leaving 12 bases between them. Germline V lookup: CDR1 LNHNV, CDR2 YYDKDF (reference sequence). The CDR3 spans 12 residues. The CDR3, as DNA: TGTGCCACCAGCAGTGCGTCGGGGCCAGCTTTCTTT. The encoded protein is CATSSASGPAFF.

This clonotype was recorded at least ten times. CDR3 DNA: TGTGCCAGCAGTGACCCCCTAGCGGGATTACCAGAGACCCAGTACTTC. Translated: CASSDPLAGLPETQYF. The V and J genes are TRBV2 and TRBJ2-5; TRBD2 matches at 9 bases. The CDR3 is 16 amino acids. Germline V gene sequence: CDR1 SNHLY, CDR2 FYNNEI. Germline trimming cut 3 bases from V and 4 bases from J; bases unmatched to any gene: 9.

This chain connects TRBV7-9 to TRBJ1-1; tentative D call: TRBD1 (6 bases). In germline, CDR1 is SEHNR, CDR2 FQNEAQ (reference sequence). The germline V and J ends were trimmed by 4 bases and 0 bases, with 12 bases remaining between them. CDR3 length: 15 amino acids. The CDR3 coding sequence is TGTGCCAGCAGCTCCCTAGGACAGATGAACACTGAAGCTTTCTTT. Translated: CASSSLGQMNTEAFF. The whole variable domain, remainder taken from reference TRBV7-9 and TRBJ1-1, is DTGVSQNPRHKITKRGQNVTFRCDPISEHNRLYWYRQTLGQGPEFLTYFQNEAQLEKSRLLSDRFSAERPKGSFSTLEIQRTEQGDSAMYLCASSSLGQMNTEAFFGQGTRLTVV.

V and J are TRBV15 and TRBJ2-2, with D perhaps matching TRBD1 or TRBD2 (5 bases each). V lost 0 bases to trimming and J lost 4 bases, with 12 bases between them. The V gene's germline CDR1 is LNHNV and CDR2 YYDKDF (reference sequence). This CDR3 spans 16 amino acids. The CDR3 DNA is TGTGCCACCAGCAGAGATGGGGACCCGCGCACCGGGGAGCTGTTTTTT. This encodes CATSRDGDPRTGELFF.

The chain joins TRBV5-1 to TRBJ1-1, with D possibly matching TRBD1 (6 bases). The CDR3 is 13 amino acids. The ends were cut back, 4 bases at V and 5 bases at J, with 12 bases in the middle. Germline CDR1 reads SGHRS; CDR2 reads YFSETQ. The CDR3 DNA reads TGCGCCAGCAGCCTTCGGGGGCGGACTGAAGCTTTCTTT. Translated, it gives CASSLRGRTEAFF.

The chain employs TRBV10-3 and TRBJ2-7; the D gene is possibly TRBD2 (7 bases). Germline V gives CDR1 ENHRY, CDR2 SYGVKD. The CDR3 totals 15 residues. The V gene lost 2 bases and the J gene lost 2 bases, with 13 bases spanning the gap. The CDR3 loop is CAISEGRGQAYEQYF. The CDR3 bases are TGTGCCATCAGTGAGGGGCGGGGGCAAGCCTACGAGCAGTACTTC.

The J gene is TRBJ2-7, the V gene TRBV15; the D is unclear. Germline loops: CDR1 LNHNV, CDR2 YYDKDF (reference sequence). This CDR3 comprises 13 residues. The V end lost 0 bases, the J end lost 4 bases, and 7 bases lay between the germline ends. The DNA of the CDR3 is TGTGCCACCAGCAGAGATTGGCTTTACGAGCAGTACTTC. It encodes CATSRDWLYEQYF.

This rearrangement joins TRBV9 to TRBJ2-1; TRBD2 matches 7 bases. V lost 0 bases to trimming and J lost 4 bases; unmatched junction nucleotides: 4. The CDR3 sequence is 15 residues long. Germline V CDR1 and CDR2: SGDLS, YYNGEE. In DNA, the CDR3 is TGTGCCAGCAGCGTAGAGGTTAGCGGGTACAATGAGCAGTTCTTC. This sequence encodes CASSVEVSGYNEQFF.

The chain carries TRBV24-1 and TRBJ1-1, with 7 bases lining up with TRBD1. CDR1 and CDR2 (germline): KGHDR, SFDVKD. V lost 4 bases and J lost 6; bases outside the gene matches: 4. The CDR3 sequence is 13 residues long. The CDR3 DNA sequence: TGTGCCACCAGTGACCCGGGACAGTCTGAAGCTTTCTTT. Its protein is CATSDPGQSEAFF.

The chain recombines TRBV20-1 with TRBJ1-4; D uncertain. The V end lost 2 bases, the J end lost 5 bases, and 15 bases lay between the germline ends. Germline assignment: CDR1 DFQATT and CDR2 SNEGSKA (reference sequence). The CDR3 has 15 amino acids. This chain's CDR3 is CSARPRGRGNEKLFF. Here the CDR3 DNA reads TGCAGTGCTAGACCCCGTGGACGAGGGAATGAAAAACTGTTTTTT.

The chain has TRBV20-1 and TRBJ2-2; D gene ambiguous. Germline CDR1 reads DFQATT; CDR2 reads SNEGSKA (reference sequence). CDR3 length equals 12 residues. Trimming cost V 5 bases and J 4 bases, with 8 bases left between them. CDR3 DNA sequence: TGCAGTGCTCAAGGGCGCACCGGGGAGCTGTTTTTT. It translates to CSAQGRTGELFF.

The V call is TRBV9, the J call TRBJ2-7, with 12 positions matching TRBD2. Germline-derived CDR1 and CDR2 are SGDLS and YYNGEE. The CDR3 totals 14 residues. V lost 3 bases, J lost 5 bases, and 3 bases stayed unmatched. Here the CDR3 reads CASSGTSGTNEQYF. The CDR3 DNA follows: TGTGCCAGCAGCGGGACTAGCGGGACCAACGAGCAGTACTTC. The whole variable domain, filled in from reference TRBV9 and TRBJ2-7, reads DSGVTQTPKHLITATGQRVTLRCSPRSGDLSVYWYQQSLDQGLQFLIQYYNGEERAKGNILERFSAQQFPDLHSELNLSSLELGDSALYFCASSGTSGTNEQYFGPGTRLTVT.

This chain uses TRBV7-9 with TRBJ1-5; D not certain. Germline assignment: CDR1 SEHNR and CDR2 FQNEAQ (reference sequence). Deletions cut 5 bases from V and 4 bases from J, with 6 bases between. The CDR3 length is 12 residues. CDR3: CASSRNNQPQHF. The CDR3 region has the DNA TGTGCCAGCAGCCGAAATAATCAGCCCCAGCATTTT.

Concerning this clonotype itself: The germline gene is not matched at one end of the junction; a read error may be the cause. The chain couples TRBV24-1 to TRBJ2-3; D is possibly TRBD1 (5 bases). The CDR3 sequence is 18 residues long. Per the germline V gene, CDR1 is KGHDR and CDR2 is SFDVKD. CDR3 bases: TGTGCCGCCAGTGATCCCTCGCGCAGGGTAGGGGGCACAGATACGCAGTATTTT. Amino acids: CAASDPSRRVGGTDTQYF.

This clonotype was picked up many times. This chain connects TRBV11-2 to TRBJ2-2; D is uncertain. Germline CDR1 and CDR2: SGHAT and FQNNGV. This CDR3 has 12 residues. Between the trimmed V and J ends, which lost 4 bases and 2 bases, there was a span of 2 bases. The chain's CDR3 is CASSSNTGELFF. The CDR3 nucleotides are TGTGCCAGCAGCTCTAACACCGGGGAGCTGTTTTTT.

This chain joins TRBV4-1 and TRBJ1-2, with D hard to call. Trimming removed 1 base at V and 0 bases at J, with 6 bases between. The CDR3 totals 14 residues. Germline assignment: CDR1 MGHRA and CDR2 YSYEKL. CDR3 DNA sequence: TGCGCCAGCAGCCAAGCAGGAGCTAACTATGGCTACACCTTC. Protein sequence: CASSQAGANYGYTF.

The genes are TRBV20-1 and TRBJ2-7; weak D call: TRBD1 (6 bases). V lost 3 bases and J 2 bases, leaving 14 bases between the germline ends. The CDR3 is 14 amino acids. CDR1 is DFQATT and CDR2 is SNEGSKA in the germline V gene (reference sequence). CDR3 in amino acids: CSASGDTGTYEQYF. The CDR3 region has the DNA TGCAGTGCTAGTGGGGACACGGGGACCTACGAGCAGTACTTC.

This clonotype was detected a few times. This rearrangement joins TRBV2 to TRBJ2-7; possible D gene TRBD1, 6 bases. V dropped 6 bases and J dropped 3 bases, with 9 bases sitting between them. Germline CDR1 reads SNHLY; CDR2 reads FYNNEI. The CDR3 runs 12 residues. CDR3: CASRRQVYEQYF. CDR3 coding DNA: TGTGCCAGCAGGAGACAGGTCTACGAGCAGTACTTC. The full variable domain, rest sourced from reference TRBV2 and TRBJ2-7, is EPEVTQTPSHQVTQMGQEVILRCVPISNHLYFYWYRQILGQKVEFLVSFYNNEISEKSEIFDDQFSVERPDGSNFTLKIRSTKLEDSAMYFCASRRQVYEQYFGPGTRLTVT.

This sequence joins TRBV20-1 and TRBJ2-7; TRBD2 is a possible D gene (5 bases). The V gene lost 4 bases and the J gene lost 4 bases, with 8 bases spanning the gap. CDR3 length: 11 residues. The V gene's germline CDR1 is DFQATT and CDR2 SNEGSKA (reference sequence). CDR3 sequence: CSATTTYEQYF. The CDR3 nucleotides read TGCAGTGCTACGACTACATACGAGCAGTACTTC.

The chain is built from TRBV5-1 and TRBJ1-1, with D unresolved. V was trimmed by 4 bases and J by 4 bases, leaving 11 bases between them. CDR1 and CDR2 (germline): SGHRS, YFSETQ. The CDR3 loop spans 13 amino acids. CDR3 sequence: CASSQMRSTEAFF. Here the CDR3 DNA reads TGCGCCAGCAGCCAGATGAGAAGCACTGAAGCTTTCTTT.

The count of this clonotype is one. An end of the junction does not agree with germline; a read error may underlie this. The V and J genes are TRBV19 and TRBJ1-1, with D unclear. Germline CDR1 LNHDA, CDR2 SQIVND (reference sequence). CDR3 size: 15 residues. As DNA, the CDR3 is TGTGCCAGTAGTATAGGGGTTTTCATGAACACTGAAGCTTCCTTT. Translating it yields CASSIGVFMNTEASF.

CDR3 protein: CASSEVGGEFGANVLTF. The CDR3 DNA sequence: TGTGCCAGCAGTGAAGTTGGAGGGGAGTTTGGGGCCAACGTCCTGACTTTC. The gene calls are TRBV25-1 and TRBJ2-6; D may be TRBD2 (6 bases). The CDR3 is 17 residues long. Per the germline V gene, CDR1 is MGHDK and CDR2 is SYGVNS. The V and J ends lost 2 bases and 3 bases respectively, with 14 bases between them.

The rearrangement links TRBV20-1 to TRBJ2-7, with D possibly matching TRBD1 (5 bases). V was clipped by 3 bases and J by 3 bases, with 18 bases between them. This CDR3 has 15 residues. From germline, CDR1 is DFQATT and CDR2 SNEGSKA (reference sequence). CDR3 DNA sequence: TGCAGTGCTAGCAATAACAGGAGATTGGACTACGAGCAGTACTTC. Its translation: CSASNNRRLDYEQYF.